Described below is a single TCR beta chain sequence and its context. Its target is unknown. The primer mix had 60 Vbeta and 13 Jbeta primers. Profiling relied on immunoSEQ multiplex PCR, and the TCRdb table lists in-frame clones only, not all of them. Its clone listing holds about 64,000 clones. The V end was cut by 5 bases, the J end by 1 base, with 17 bases between. Per the germline V gene, CDR1 is SGDLS and CDR2 is YYNGEE. CDR3 size: 16 residues. This sample stems from a study of cytomegalovirus exposure and HLA in healthy donors. About the study: As an earlier analysis found, 180 million or so T cells yielded some 120 million unique TCR beta sequences. Study-level points and caveats: The authors confirmed in vitro that three CMV-associated chains were specific for CMV antigens. The study designated 150 to 200 TCR beta chains cytomegalovirus-associated. Association of a missense DCLRE1C variant with TCR beta V- and J-gene trimming was reported in a later analysis.

The chain has TRBV9 and TRBJ2-3; tentative D call: TRBD2 (6 bases). Source material: PBMCs. This sequence was found in a woman younger than 35 in good health and CMV-seronegative. The CDR3 region is CASSALLASGTDTQYF. Here the CDR3 DNA reads TGTGCCAGCAGTGCCCTACTAGCCTCGGGCACAGATACGCAGTATTTT.